These T cell receptor beta chains were read from a single sample in a study of blood T cell repertoires in COVID-19. The assay was immunoSEQ multiplex PCR, and TCRdb's table has in-frame clones only and misses some. The table lists about 170,000 clones, 84% of them singletons. What was sequenced was peripheral blood. These receptors were collected from a man aged 40-55 years who had recovered from COVID-19. Each CDR3 is given with its conserved first and last residue. The D gene is left open where the match is weak. Only part of the rows carry a size: once, few, many, or a class if the clone is expanded.

j_call v_call d_call clone_size cdr3_nt cdr3_aa
TRBJ1-5 TRBV19 NA NA TGTGCCAGTAGCCTGACAGAACAAAATCAGCCCCAGCATTTT CASSLTEQNQPQHF
TRBJ1-2 TRBV7-2 NA few TGTGCCAGCAGCTTAGAACTTAATCATGGCTACACCTTC CASSLELNHGYTF
TRBJ2-3 TRBV9 NA NA TGTGCCAGCAGCGTAGGAGGGGGGGCGGTTGCAGATACGCAGTATTTT CASSVGGGAVADTQYF
TRBJ2-2 TRBV19 TRBD2 NA TGTGCCAGTAGTATTGGAGGGAGGGCCGGGGAGCTGTTTTTT CASSIGGRAGELFF
TRBJ2-1 TRBV19 NA NA TGTGCCAGTAGCGATAGCGTCAGCTCCTACAATGAGCAGTTCTTC CASSDSVSSYNEQFF
TRBJ2-1 TRBV11-3 NA NA TGTGCCAGCAGCCCACATCGCCCAGGGCCTGAGAGCTCCTACAATGAGCAGTTCTTC CASSPHRPGPESSYNEQFF
TRBJ1-1 TRBV18 NA NA TGTGCCAGCTCACCCTCGGAGGGAGTAGCAGCTTTCTTT CASSPSEGVAAFF
TRBJ1-5 TRBV6-2/TRBV6-3 NA NA TGTGCCAGCAGTTTCGCCCAGGTGGGAGCCCAGCATTTT CASSFAQVGAQHF
TRBJ2-7 TRBV11-2 TRBD2 NA TGTGCCAGCAGCTCAGGGCGGGAGGCCTACGAGCAGTACTTC CASSSGREAYEQYF
TRBJ2-3 TRBV27 TRBD2 NA TGTGCCAGCAGTACCCGGGGGGGAGAGACAGATACGCAGTATTTT CASSTRGGETDTQYF
TRBJ2-4 TRBV19 TRBD2 NA TGTGCCAGTAGTAGGACTAGCGGGGTGGGTAACATTCAGTACTTC CASSRTSGVGNIQYF
TRBJ2-6 TRBV27 NA NA TGTGCCAGCAGTTTATTATACGGGGGAGGGGCCAACGTCCTGACTTTC CASSLLYGGGANVLTF